These 7 T cell receptor beta chains were sequenced from one sample in a study of shared clonotypes between healthy human individuals. Assay: immunoSEQ multiplex PCR; the TCRdb copy retains only in-frame clones and omits some. The profile shows 2.5 million or so clones, approximately 92% of them singletons. The sample comprised naive CD4+ T cells sorted from blood. Indicated subset: CD45RA+ positively selected. The receptor set was obtained from a man aged 18 to 29 in good health.

This rearrangement joins TRBV6-6 to TRBJ1-6; possible D gene TRBD1, 6 bases. V was trimmed by 5 bases and J by 5 bases, leaving 10 bases between them. Looked up from germline, CDR1 is MNHNY and CDR2 is SVGAGI (reference sequence). This CDR3 region has 14 residues. The CDR3 DNA reads as TGTGCCAGCAGTCCCGGGACACATAATTCACCCCTCCACTTT. Protein sequence: CASSPGTHNSPLHF.

The chain uses TRBV2 and TRBJ2-2; 11 bases agree with TRBD2. V lost 8 bases and J lost 2; bases outside the gene matches: 4. Germline CDR1 is SNHLY and CDR2 is FYNNEI. This CDR3 spans 15 amino acids. DNA for the CDR3: TGTGCCAGCGGGGGGACTAGCGGAAACACCGGGGAGCTGTTTTTT. It codes for CASGGTSGNTGELFF.

The V call is TRBV10-3, the J call TRBJ2-1, with 9 bases aligning to TRBD2. The germline gives CDR1 ENHRY, CDR2 SYGVKD. Unmatched junction bases numbered 3, after V lost 3 bases and J lost 6 bases. This CDR3 spans 14 amino acids. CDR3 DNA sequence: TGTGCCATCAGTGACCCGACTAGCGGCAATGAGCAGTTCTTC. As protein: CAISDPTSGNEQFF.

The count of this clone is one. This sequence joins TRBV30 and TRBJ1-5; D remains unclear. CDR1 is GTSNPN and CDR2 is SVGIG in the germline V gene (reference sequence). V was trimmed by 2 bases and J by 0 bases, leaving 17 bases between them. This CDR3 comprises 17 residues. This CDR3 is CAWSLKGSLPSNQPQHF. The CDR3 DNA follows: TGTGCCTGGAGTCTAAAGGGTTCCCTTCCTAGCAATCAGCCCCAGCATTTT.

The chain recombines TRBV7-5 with TRBJ2-1; the table's D call TRBD2 went unverified against the DNA. TRBV7-5 counts as a pseudogene. This CDR3 spans 16 amino acids. The CDR3 coding sequence is TGTGCCAGAAGCTTAGCAGGGCTAGCGGGAGGGTGTGAGCAGTTCTTC. Translation: CARSLAGLAGGCEQFF.

V is TRBV2 and J is TRBJ1-1; TRBD1 is a possible D gene (5 bases). Trimming left V 4 bases short and J 2 bases short, with 11 bases between. Germline V gene data show CDR1 as SNHLY and CDR2 as FYNNEI. The CDR3 sequence is 14 residues long. The DNA for the CDR3 is TGTGCCAGCAGTGCGCGGGGGGTAAACACTGAAGCTTTCTTT. Residues: CASSARGVNTEAFF.

The genes are TRBV7-8 and TRBJ2-3; TRBD2 is a possible D gene (6 bases). Germline lookup yields CDR1 SGHVS and CDR2 FQNEAQ. The CDR3 spans 16 residues. V lost 0 bases to trimming and J lost 3 bases, with 13 bases between them. This CDR3 reads CASSLASLGGTDTQYF. The DNA of the CDR3 is TGTGCCAGCAGCTTAGCGTCACTTGGGGGGACAGATACGCAGTATTTT.